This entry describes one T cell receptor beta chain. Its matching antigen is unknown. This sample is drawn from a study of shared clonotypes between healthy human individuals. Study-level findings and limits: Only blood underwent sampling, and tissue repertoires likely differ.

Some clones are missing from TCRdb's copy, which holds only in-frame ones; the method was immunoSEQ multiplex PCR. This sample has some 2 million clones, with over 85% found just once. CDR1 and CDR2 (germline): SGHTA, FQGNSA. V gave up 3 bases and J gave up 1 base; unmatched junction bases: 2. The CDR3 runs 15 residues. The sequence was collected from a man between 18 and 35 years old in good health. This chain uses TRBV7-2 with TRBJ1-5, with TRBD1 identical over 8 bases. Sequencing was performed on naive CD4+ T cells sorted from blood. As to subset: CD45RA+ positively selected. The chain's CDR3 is CASSFGQGSNQPQHF. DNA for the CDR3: TGTGCCAGCAGCTTCGGACAGGGCAGCAATCAGCCCCAGCATTTT. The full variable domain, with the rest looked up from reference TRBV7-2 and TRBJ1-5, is GAGVSQSPSNKVTEKGKDVELRCDPISGHTALYWYRQSLGQGLEFLIYFQGNSAPDKSGLPSDRFSAERTGGSVSTLTIQRTQQEDSAVYLCASSFGQGSNQPQHFGDGTRLSIL.